This TCR beta chain is from a study of blood T cell repertoires in COVID-19. Study at large: T cells, B-cell-depleted T cells, or PBMCs supplied cDNA or gDNA.

Original handling: Cell counts per sample came from amplifying reference gene primers. Generated by immunoSEQ multiplex PCR, the TCRdb table keeps only in-frame clones and is missing some. The DNA gave D and trimming, while V, J and clone size come from that table. Found here are 40,000 to 55,000 clones, about 89% of them singletons; the top ten hold about 27%. This CDR3 is 16 amino acids long. Germline V gene lookup returns CDR1 MNHEY and CDR2 SVGAGI. The V end lost 2 bases, the J end lost 0 bases, and 11 bases lay between the germline ends. This receptor was identified in a human donor in a cohort sampled during active COVID-19. Sequenced: peripheral blood. J is TRBJ1-3 and V is TRBV6-5, with D perhaps matching TRBD1 (5 bases). The CDR3 region has the DNA TGTGCCAGCAGTTACCAAAGACAGCTCTCTGGAAACACCATATATTTT. Its translation is CASSYQRQLSGNTIYF.